This T cell receptor (beta chain) is from a study of T cell changes during pregnancy in multiple sclerosis. This clone was detected once. V was clipped by 3 bases and J by 2 bases; unmatched bases: 4. Germline V gene lookup returns CDR1 MNHEY and CDR2 SMNVEV (reference sequence). The CDR3 covers 14 residues. The method was immunoSEQ multiplex PCR; TCRdb's version includes in-frame clones alone and lacks a portion of them. The sample records roughly 63,000 clones, 85% to 95% being singletons. The TCR was taken from a female donor with multiple sclerosis, enrolled in a pregnancy study. The chain couples TRBV27 to TRBJ2-7, with 7 bases aligning to TRBD1. The source material was CD8+ T cells from peripheral blood mononuclear cells, sampled in the second trimester of pregnancy. CDR3 sequence: CASSFNRGPYEQYF. CDR3 nucleotide sequence: TGTGCCAGCAGTTTCAACAGGGGTCCCTACGAGCAGTACTTC.